This is a list of T cell receptor beta chains from one sample in a study of a mutant IDH1 vaccine in newly diagnosed glioma. Here immunoSEQ multiplex PCR was the method, and the copy in TCRdb shows in-frame clones only, minus some. The table lists 98,000 or so clones, over 85% of them singletons, with roughly 0.58% in the top ten. The input for sequencing was PBMCs, taken from a glioma patient treated with radiotherapy, temozolomide or both. Receptor source: a woman between 45 and 60 years old with glioma. CDR3s include the opening cysteine and the closing phenylalanine or tryptophan. Each record gives: V gene, D gene, J gene, clone size, CDR3 protein, CDR3 DNA. The D gene is left open where the match is weak. Clone size is shown for a subset of rows, as once, few, many or a class of expanded clone.

TRBV14	.	TRBJ1-2	.	CASSQGTHYGYTF	TGTGCCAGCAGCCAAGGGACACACTATGGCTACACCTTC
TRBV27	TRBD1	TRBJ1-6	.	CASRVTGTNSPLHF	TGTGCCAGCAGGGTGACAGGGACTAATTCACCCCTCCACTTT
TRBV19	.	TRBJ1-5	.	CASSAQGTSNQPQHF	TGTGCCAGTAGTGCACAGGGCACTAGCAATCAGCCCCAGCATTTT
TRBV7-2	.	TRBJ1-1	.	CASSTGAGMNTEAFF	TGTGCCAGCAGCACCGGGGCAGGAATGAACACTGAAGCTTTCTTT
TRBV5-6	.	TRBJ1-2	.	CASSLESSNGYTF	TGTGCCAGCAGCTTGGAGTCCTCGAATGGCTACACCTTC
TRBV18	.	TRBJ2-7	.	CASSPRQSSYEQYF	TGTGCCAGCTCACCAAGGCAGAGCTCCTACGAGCAGTACTTC
TRBV19	.	TRBJ2-2	.	CASSISLASGELFF	TGTGCCAGTAGTATCTCCCTAGCGTCCGGGGAGCTGTTTTTT
TRBV6-1	.	TRBJ1-1	.	CASSGKAGTEAFF	TGTGCCAGCAGTGGAAAGGCAGGGACTGAAGCTTTCTTT
TRBV21-1	.	TRBJ1-5	.	CASPGTSNQPQHF	TGTGCCAGCCCCGGGACAAGCAATCAGCCCCAGCATTTT
TRBV27	.	TRBJ1-5	.	CASSLSRNRGNQPQHF	TGTGCCAGCAGTTTATCGAGGAACAGGGGCAATCAGCCCCAGCATTTT
TRBV9	.	TRBJ1-1	few	CASSRGSTEAFF	TGTGCCAGCAGCAGGGGAAGCACTGAAGCTTTCTTT
TRBV5-1	TRBD2	TRBJ2-7	few	CASRGLAGDYEQYF	TGCGCCAGCAGGGGACTAGCGGGAGATTACGAGCAGTACTTC
TRBV9	TRBD1	TRBJ2-4	.	CASSLLQGVAGDIQYF	TGTGCCAGCAGCCTTCTGCAGGGGGTCGCTGGAGACATTCAGTACTTC
TRBV5-6	.	TRBJ2-3	.	CASSHRDTQYF	TGTGCCAGCAGCCATAGGGATACGCAGTATTTT
TRBV5-4	TRBD2	TRBJ2-5	.	CASSSGTSGSETQYF	TGTGCCAGCAGCTCAGGGACTAGCGGGAGCGAGACCCAGTACTTC
TRBV9	TRBD2	TRBJ2-1	.	CASSAYGTSGKIGNEQFF	TGTGCCAGCAGCGCCTATGGGACTAGCGGGAAGATAGGCAATGAGCAGTTCTTC
TRBV15	TRBD1	TRBJ1-4	.	CATSGRQGREKLFF	TGTGCCACCAGCGGTCGACAGGGAAGGGAAAAACTGTTTTTT
TRBV10-2	TRBD1	TRBJ1-3	.	CASSLQGTPGNTIYF	TGCGCCAGCAGCTTACAGGGGACCCCTGGAAACACCATATATTTT
TRBV2	.	TRBJ1-5	.	CASRGLRSNQPQHF	TGTGCCAGCAGGGGGCTAAGGAGCAATCAGCCCCAGCATTTT
TRBV5-1	.	TRBJ1-3	.	CASSLALRSSGNTIYF	TGCGCCAGCAGCTTGGCCCTGCGCAGCTCTGGAAACACCATATATTTT
TRBV19	TRBD1	TRBJ1-1	.	CASSDYRGEDTEAFF	TGTGCCAGTAGTGATTACAGGGGAGAGGACACTGAAGCTTTCTTT
TRBV5-8	.	TRBJ2-7	.	CASSLERWRYEQYF	TGTGCCAGCAGCTTGGAACGGTGGAGGTACGAGCAGTACTTC
TRBV6-6	TRBD1	TRBJ2-7	.	CASSSGQGYEQYF	TGTGCCAGCAGTTCCGGACAGGGCTACGAGCAGTACTTC
TRBV28	.	TRBJ1-4	.	CASSLYPVGANEKLFF	TGTGCCAGCAGTTTATACCCGGTTGGGGCTAATGAAAAACTGTTTTTT
TRBV6-6	TRBD2	TRBJ2-3	.	CASSGRTSTDTQYF	TGTGCCAGCTCCGGGAGGACTAGCACAGATACGCAGTATTTT
TRBV7-9	TRBD1	TRBJ2-7	.	CASSSRDRYEQYF	TGTGCCAGCAGCTCCCGGGACAGATACGAGCAGTACTTC
TRBV2	TRBD1	TRBJ2-7	.	CASRGQGVYEQYF	TGTGCCAGCAGGGGACAGGGGGTATACGAGCAGTACTTC
TRBV5-1	.	TRBJ1-3	.	CASSLGGTSSGNTIYF	TGCGCCAGCAGCTTGGGGGGGACGAGCTCTGGAAACACCATATATTTT
TRBV6-5	.	TRBJ1-4	few	CASSYVRGAGNEKLFF	TGTGCCAGCAGTTACGTTCGGGGGGCGGGAAATGAAAAACTGTTTTTT
TRBV27	TRBD2	TRBJ2-1	.	CASSGYILAGGPNEQFF	TGTGCCAGCAGCGGTTACATACTAGCGGGAGGGCCGAATGAGCAGTTCTTC
TRBV9	TRBD2	TRBJ2-5	.	CASSPQTSGLGETQYF	TGTGCCAGCAGCCCACAAACTAGCGGGTTAGGCGAGACCCAGTACTTC
TRBV27	.	TRBJ1-1	.	CAAKRNLNTEAFF	TGTGCCGCAAAACGGAATCTGAACACTGAAGCTTTCTTT
TRBV7-3	TRBD1	TRBJ2-7	.	CASSPGQGPYEQYF	TGTGCCAGCAGCCCAGGACAGGGACCCTACGAGCAGTACTTC
TRBV19	.	TRBJ2-4	.	CASSNLDSNILAKNIQYF	TGTGCCAGTAGTAATCTGGACAGCAACATACTAGCCAAAAACATTCAGTACTTC
TRBV27	TRBD1	TRBJ2-7	.	CASSSTGQGHEQYF	TGTGCCAGCAGCTCGACAGGGCAGGGCCACGAGCAGTACTTC
TRBV6-1	TRBD2	TRBJ2-1	once	CASNSRLAGFNEQFF	TGTGCCAGCAACTCCAGACTAGCGGGCTTTAATGAGCAGTTCTTC
TRBV7-7	TRBD2	TRBJ2-1	.	CASSLASGITSYNEQFF	TGTGCTAGCAGCTTGGCTAGCGGGATCACCTCCTACAATGAGCAGTTCTTC
TRBV11-1	TRBD1	TRBJ1-1	.	CASSVDRVTEAFF	TGTGCCAGCAGCGTCGACAGGGTCACTGAAGCTTTCTTT
TRBV6-6	.	TRBJ2-7	.	CASNAGAGPYEQYF	TGTGCCAGCAACGCGGGGGCCGGGCCCTACGAGCAGTACTTC
TRBV5-4	.	TRBJ2-1	.	CASSLEVLSNEQFF	TGTGCCAGCAGCTTGGAAGTCTTAAGTAATGAGCAGTTCTTC
TRBV21-1	.	TRBJ1-1	.	CASLRDRSTEAFF	TGTGCCAGCTTACGGGACAGGAGTACTGAAGCTTTCTTT
TRBV30	.	TRBJ1-2	.	CAWRWGRNYGYTF	TGTGCCTGGAGATGGGGACGGAACTATGGCTACACCTTC
TRBV6-5	TRBD1	TRBJ2-7	.	CASSYVTGDSYEQYF	TGTGCCAGCAGTTACGTAACAGGGGACTCCTACGAGCAGTACTTC
TRBV5-1	.	TRBJ1-1	few	CASSLVAGQTEAFF	TGCGCCAGCAGCTTGGTGGCAGGGCAAACTGAAGCTTTCTTT
TRBV18	TRBD1	TRBJ2-3	.	CASSPRGTGSTDTQYF	TGTGCCAGCTCACCAAGGGGGACAGGGTCCACAGATACGCAGTATTTT
TRBV29-1	.	TRBJ2-5	.	CSVGGTVREQYF	TGCAGCGTGGGGGGGACAGTTCGAGAGCAGTACTTC
TRBV27	.	TRBJ2-2	.	CASSLLGLTPGELFF	TGTGCCAGCAGTTTATTAGGACTAACCCCGGGGGAGCTGTTTTTT
TRBV15	.	TRBJ2-2	.	CATRMDQNTGELFF	TGTGCCACCCGTATGGACCAGAACACCGGGGAGCTGTTTTTT
TRBV5-1	.	TRBJ1-1	once	CASSLGGSTEAFF	TGCGCCAGCAGCTTGGGTGGATCCACTGAAGCTTTCTTT
TRBV5-4	TRBD2	TRBJ2-2	.	CASRHGTSGGNTGELFF	TGTGCCAGCAGGCACGGGACTAGCGGGGGGAACACCGGGGAGCTGTTTTTT
TRBV27	.	TRBJ1-2	once	CASSQGYQANYGYTF	TGTGCCAGCAGTCAGGGGTATCAGGCTAACTATGGCTACACCTTC